The present T cell receptor beta chain was sequenced within a study of blood T cell repertoires in COVID-19. The V gene end was trimmed by 4 bases and the J gene end by 7 bases; junction bases not matched to a gene: 6. CDR3 size: 14 residues. Germline values: CDR1 MNHEY, CDR2 SVGAGI. Original data processing: Quantification of nucleated cells was approximated via reference gene primer amplification. Produced via immunoSEQ multiplex PCR; TCRdb's table is partial and in-frame only. D and trimming were read from the DNA, whereas the V and J calls and clone size are those reported in that table. Of 200,000 to 250,000 clones listed, about 88% are singletons.

The specimen was peripheral blood. This sequence originates from a woman aged 55-75 years with acute or convalescent COVID-19. The chain links TRBV6-5 to TRBJ1-5; 8 nucleotides match TRBD1. CDR3 nucleotide sequence: TGTGCCAGCAGTTGGACAGGGCAAGGGCAGCCCCAGCATTTT. Amino acids: CASSWTGQGQPQHF.